Listed here is a single T cell receptor beta chain. This related bone marrow graft donor gave peripheral blood on the day of marrow donation. This entry is derived from a study of T cells after posttransplantation cyclophosphamide. The protocol was immunoSEQ multiplex PCR, while the TCRdb copy is restricted to in-frame clones and leaves out a portion. This sample carries 66,000 or so clones, roughly 95% of them seen once, and the ten largest clones take roughly 3%. Per germline, CDR1 MNHEY and CDR2 SMNVEV (reference sequence). Trimming left V 5 bases short and J 4 bases short, with 13 bases between. This CDR3 is built from 14 residues.

This chain connects TRBV27 to TRBJ2-3; D is undetermined. The sequence was collected from a woman aged 25 to 39 in good health and a related stem cell transplant donor. Sequencing was done on a sample of PBMCs. In DNA, the CDR3 is TGTGCCAGCAGTCGAGCTAGTAACCCAGATACGCAGTATTTT. It is translated as CASSRASNPDTQYF.